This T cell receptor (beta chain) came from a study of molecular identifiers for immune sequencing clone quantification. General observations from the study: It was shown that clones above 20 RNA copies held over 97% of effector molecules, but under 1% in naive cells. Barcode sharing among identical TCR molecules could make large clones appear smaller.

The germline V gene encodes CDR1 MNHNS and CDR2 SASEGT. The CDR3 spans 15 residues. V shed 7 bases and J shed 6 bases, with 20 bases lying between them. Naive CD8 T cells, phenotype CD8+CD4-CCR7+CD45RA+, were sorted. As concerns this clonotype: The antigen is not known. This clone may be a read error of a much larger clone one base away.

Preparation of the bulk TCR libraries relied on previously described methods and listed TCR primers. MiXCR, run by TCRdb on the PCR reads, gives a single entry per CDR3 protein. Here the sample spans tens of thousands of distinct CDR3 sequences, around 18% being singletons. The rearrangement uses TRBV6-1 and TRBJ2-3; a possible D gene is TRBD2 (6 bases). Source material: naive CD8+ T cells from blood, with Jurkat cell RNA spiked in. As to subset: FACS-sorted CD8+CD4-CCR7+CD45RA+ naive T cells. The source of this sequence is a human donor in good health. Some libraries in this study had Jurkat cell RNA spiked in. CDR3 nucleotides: TGTGCCAGCACTCCAGCGGGTGGGCTTGGGGATACGCAGTATTTT. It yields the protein CASTPAGGLGDTQYF.